These T cell receptor beta chains were read from a single sample in a study of blood T cell repertoires in COVID-19. Using immunoSEQ multiplex PCR, the repertoire was profiled, and TCRdb retains in-frame clones only, with some absent. The sample contains around 250,000 clones, around 87% of which appear only once. The sequencing input was peripheral blood. These receptors all come from a woman aged 70-85 years with active or convalescent COVID-19. Both conserved end residues are part of each CDR3. Clone size, where shown, is once, few, many, or a class for clones that have expanded.

j_gene,v_gene,abundance,len,CDR3aa
TRBJ1-1,TRBV7-9,once,15,CASSLTGQGHTEAFF
TRBJ1-1,TRBV6-5,.,13,CASTQGAATEAFF
TRBJ1-2,TRBV24-1,.,13,CATSGQGYGGYTF
TRBJ2-3,TRBV11-3,.,15,CASSLGGQVTDTQYF
TRBJ1-1,TRBV3-1/TRBV3-2,.,15,CASSQTGAVETEAFF
TRBJ2-2,TRBV5-5,.,15,CAGSLGQGYTGELFF
TRBJ1-3,TRBV7-2,few,16,CASSPTLRGFENTIYF
TRBJ2-3,TRBV9,.,13,CASSVDRADTQYF
TRBJ2-7,TRBV29-1,few,16,CSVEGTGQGFYYEQYF
TRBJ1-3,TRBV4-3,few,13,CASSPSSGNTIYF
TRBJ1-1,TRBV6-5,.,12,CASGRLNTEAFF
TRBJ1-2,TRBV6-1,.,14,CASSDKNLGRGYTF
TRBJ2-2,TRBV19,.,14,CASRGQAGTGELFF
TRBJ1-1,TRBV6-5,once,13,CASSFTQGTEAFF
TRBJ2-3,TRBV10-2,.,16,CASRPGTGRGTDTQYF
TRBJ1-6,TRBV27,once,15,CASSYGTGANSPLHF
TRBJ1-1,TRBV19,few,16,CASKLDPPGTRTEAFF
TRBJ1-5,TRBV7-9,few,14,CASSSGGSNQPQHF
TRBJ1-6,TRBV28,.,16,CASSGHFSSYNSPLHF
TRBJ1-1,TRBV6-5,.,14,CASSTGTGRTEAFF
TRBJ2-1,TRBV19,.,13,CASSLAGGDEQFF
TRBJ2-3,TRBV5-1,.,14,CASSSTGTTDTQYF
TRBJ2-6,TRBV9,.,14,CASSVPRGANVLTF
TRBJ1-1,TRBV7-8,once,14,CASSLAGGIIEAFF
TRBJ1-6,TRBV11-2,.,15,CASSKTGGANSPLHF
TRBJ1-2,TRBV10-2,.,14,CASSEGQGYYGYTF
TRBJ1-6,TRBV5-4,.,15,CASSAPGRGKSPLHF
TRBJ2-3,TRBV4-3,.,19,CASSQDAPTGAGGPDTQYF
TRBJ1-5,TRBV5-6,once,15,CASTTTGSSNQPQHF
TRBJ2-5,TRBV24-1,.,18,CATSDPTPLAGAQETQYF
TRBJ2-1,TRBV10-3,.,16,CAISPGQGSAYNEQFF
TRBJ2-7,TRBV12-3/TRBV12-4,.,12,CASSRTGYEQYF
TRBJ2-1,TRBV7-8,.,16,CASSLVTGGLYNEQFF
TRBJ1-1,TRBV3-1/TRBV3-2,.,15,CASSQEGCRDTEAFF
TRBJ1-1,TRBV15,.,13,CATSRPPEVEAFF
TRBJ1-1,TRBV18,.,14,CASSSRRGEAEAFF
TRBJ2-1,TRBV11-3,.,15,CASSLDQTGDNEQFF
TRBJ1-3,TRBV11-3,.,13,CASSRRWGTTIYF
TRBJ2-4,TRBV2,.,13,CATTGVGKNIQYF